The 15 T cell receptor beta chains listed next were all sequenced from one sample in a study of HIV-infected patients and healthy controls. Reverse transcription used around 500 ng RNA and constant-region primers for alpha and beta. Each of the alpha and beta chains got its own library through chain-specific third strand synthesis with indices. In TCRdb, the 5' RACE reads were re-called with MiXCR into one record per CDR3 protein. The sample lists several thousand distinct CDR3 sequences, around 20% seen once, with almost 30% in the top ten. Antiretroviral therapy had run roughly three months, about 14 weeks, before follow-up blood collection. Whole blood was used without fractionation, so all unsorted peripheral T cells were included. The sequenced sample was blood, obtained during antiretroviral therapy. These receptors originate from an adult with HIV infection.

There are many counts of this clonotype. The CDR3 coding sequence is TGTGCCAGCAGCCTCGGGGGGCCCGAGACCCAGTACTTC. Translation: CASSLGGPETQYF. The chain recombines TRBV6-5 with TRBJ2-5, with a tentative D call TRBD2 (7 bases). This CDR3 spans 13 amino acids. Trimming took 6 bases from V and 5 from J, leaving 13 bases between them. Germline V gives CDR1 MNHEY, CDR2 SVGAGI.

V usage is TRBV5-1 and J usage is TRBJ2-2; 7 nucleotides agree with TRBD1. This CDR3 has 15 residues. The trim removed 4 bases at V and 5 bases at J, leaving 8 bases unmatched. From germline, CDR1 is SGHRS and CDR2 YFSETQ. The CDR3 spells CASSPPGGVTGELFF. CDR3 coding DNA: TGCGCCAGCAGCCCTCCAGGGGGTGTAACCGGGGAGCTGTTTTTT.

Concerning this clonotype itself: A single base separates this from a much larger clone, so it may be a read error. The chain uses TRBV6-5 and TRBJ1-2; TRBD1 matches 8 bases. Germline V gene data show CDR1 as MNHEY and CDR2 as SVGAGI. After removal of 3 bases from V and 10 bases from J, the junction contained 10 bases not matched to a gene. CDR3 length equals 14 residues. The CDR3 sequence is CASSYNPRGLVYTF. The CDR3 coding sequence is TGTGCCAGCAGTTATAACCCCAGGGGGCTAGTCTACACCTTC.

This clonotype was picked up a small number of times. This chain connects TRBV3-1 to TRBJ2-3; D is unresolved. V was clipped by 0 bases and J by 1 base, with 11 bases between them. There are 16 residues in the CDR3. CDR1 and CDR2 (germline): LGHDT, YNNKEL (reference sequence). The CDR3 is CASSQDRVQGTDTQYF. The DNA of the CDR3 is TGTGCCAGCAGCCAAGATAGAGTCCAGGGCACAGATACGCAGTATTTT.

The sample holds one count of this clonotype. This may come from a read error, since a much larger clone is one base off. The CDR3 nucleotides are TGTGCCAGCAGCGACAGGCGATGGCACACTGAAGCTTTCTTT. This sequence encodes CASSDRRWHTEAFF. This chain uses TRBV9 with TRBJ1-1, with TRBD1 as a possible D gene (5 bases). There are 14 residues in the CDR3. Germline assignment: CDR1 SGDLS and CDR2 YYNGEE. Trimming cost V 3 bases and J 3 bases, with 12 bases left between them.

This clonotype is classed as large. The chain carries TRBV6-5 and TRBJ2-3; tentative D call: TRBD2 (6 bases). The germline CDR1 and CDR2 sequences are MNHEY and SVGAGI. The CDR3 length is 16 residues. V was clipped by 0 bases and J by 5 bases, with 15 bases between them. CDR3 sequence (DNA): TGTGCCAGCAGTTACTCGGGCATCCGGGACTTAGATACGCAGTATTTT. This sequence encodes CASSYSGIRDLDTQYF.

Notes on this clonotype: A much larger clonotype is one base distant, so this may be a read error. This chain connects TRBV10-3 to TRBJ1-1; possible D gene TRBD1, 6 bases. This CDR3 has 13 amino acids. Germline CDR1 reads ENHRY; CDR2 reads SYGVKD. In DNA, the CDR3 is TGTTCCATCAGTGTCGGGGGGCTATCTGAAGCTTTCTTT. Translation gives CSISVGGLSEAFF.

Notes on this clonotype: A read error is possible here, since a much larger clone lies one base away. The chain employs TRBV3-1 and TRBJ2-5; unclear D gene. The length of the CDR3 is 13 residues. Germline CDR1 and CDR2: LGHDT and YNNKEL (reference sequence). The V end lost 6 bases, the J end lost 2 bases, and 10 bases lay between the germline ends. CDR3 in amino acids: CASRPGQQETQYF. The CDR3 DNA reads as TGTGCCAGCAGGCCCGGGCAGCAAGAGACCCAGTACTTC.

A remark on this clonotype: This may be a read error, as it is one base from a much larger clone. CDR3 coding DNA: TGCAGTGCTAATAGCGGGGGGGCGTCCAAAAACATTCAGTACTTC. It is translated as CSANSGGASKNIQYF. The genes are TRBV20-1 and TRBJ2-4; the match to TRBD2 covers 11 bases. Losses at the gene ends were 4 bases for V and 2 bases for J; bases not matched to a gene: 4. Germline-derived CDR1 and CDR2 are DFQATT and SNEGSKA (reference sequence). The CDR3 covers 15 residues.

By proportion, this clonotype is medium-sized. This chain links TRBV7-9 with TRBJ1-5; D ambiguous. This CDR3 has 12 residues. Germline CDR1 and CDR2: SEHNR and FQNEAQ (reference sequence). Trimming removed 1 base at V and 3 bases at J, with 1 base between. The CDR3 reads CASSLDNQPQHF. Here the CDR3 DNA reads TGTGCCAGCAGCTTAGACAATCAGCCCCAGCATTTT.

In its sample, this clonotype ranks as medium-sized. This chain uses TRBV12-3 or TRBV12-4 with TRBJ2-3, with D tentatively TRBD1 (6 bases). V dropped 6 bases and J dropped 3 bases, with 13 bases sitting between them. This CDR3 is built from 14 residues. CDR3 DNA sequence: TGTGCCAGCAGGAAGGACAGCTTAACAGATACGCAGTATTTT. It yields the protein CASRKDSLTDTQYF.

This clonotype was counted at least ten times. The chain joins TRBV7-2 to TRBJ1-5, with D hard to call. Looked up from germline, CDR1 is SGHTA and CDR2 is FQGNSA. The CDR3 covers 14 residues. Trimming pared 1 base from V and 8 bases from J, leaving 12 bases between. CDR3 coding DNA: TGTGCCAGCAGCTTAGAAGCGGGGTACAAGCCCCAGCATTTT. Its protein product is CASSLEAGYKPQHF.

This clonotype is labeled as medium-sized (0.01 to 0.1%). V gene TRBV19 combines with J gene TRBJ1-6; D gene ambiguous. Germline V gene sequence: CDR1 LNHDA, CDR2 SQIVND (reference sequence). V was shortened by 4 bases and J by 2 bases, with 9 bases between the two germline ends. The CDR3 contains 15 residues. CDR3 nucleotide sequence: TGTGCCAGTAGTAATCGGGCCACCTATAATTCACCCCTCCACTTT. It yields the protein CASSNRATYNSPLHF.

Comments on this clonotype: A much larger clonotype is one base distant, so this may be a read error. This chain uses TRBV6-5 with TRBJ1-1; D perhaps matches TRBD1 (6 bases). The CDR3 is 14 amino acids. Germline V gene sequence: CDR1 MNHEY, CDR2 SVGAGI. The DNA of the CDR3 is TGTGCCAGCAGTTACGTGGGGGCAAGGACTGAAGATTTCTTT. Protein: CASSYVGARTEDFF.

As for this clonotype: Because it lacks the conserved phenylalanine or tryptophan at the end, this CDR3 is likely a read error. The CDR3 region has the DNA TGTGCCAGTAGTATAGATTCCGGGGCTCGTGGCTACACCTTA. Encoded protein: CASSIDSGARGYTL. This chain links TRBV19 with TRBJ1-2; D may be TRBD1 (5 bases). This CDR3 comprises 14 residues. V shed 0 bases and J shed 7 bases, with 12 bases lying between them. From germline, CDR1 is LNHDA and CDR2 SQIVND (reference sequence).